This is a list of T cell receptor beta chains from one sample in a study of neoadjuvant anti-PD-1 for oral cavity cancer. Using immunoSEQ multiplex PCR, the repertoire was profiled, and TCRdb retains in-frame clones only, with some absent. The table includes 60,000 to 80,000 clones, around four fifths detected once. Sequencing used PBMCs, obtained before nivolumab (anti-PD-1) treatment. The receptors were sampled from a person aged 35-79 years with oral cavity squamous cell carcinoma. Both conserved end residues are part of each CDR3. Fields, in order: CDR3 length, clone size, D gene, J gene, V gene, CDR3 DNA, CDR3 protein. A D gene is named only where the DNA matches it firmly. Clone size appears in some rows only: once, few, many, or a class for an expanded clone.

len: 15
abundance: NA
d_gene: TRBD1
j_gene: TRBJ2-1
v_gene: TRBV9
CDR3nt: TGTGCCAGCAGCCCGGACAGGGCTACCTACAATGAGCAGTTCTTC
CDR3aa: CASSPDRATYNEQFF

len: 12
abundance: NA
d_gene: NA
j_gene: TRBJ1-5
v_gene: TRBV28
CDR3nt: TGTGCCAGCAGTTTAGTAGGACAGCCCCAGCATTTT
CDR3aa: CASSLVGQPQHF

len: 14
abundance: NA
d_gene: NA
j_gene: TRBJ1-4
v_gene: TRBV28
CDR3nt: TGTGCCAGCAGTTTAGACCCCACTAATGAAAAACTGTTTTTT
CDR3aa: CASSLDPTNEKLFF

len: 13
abundance: many
d_gene: NA
j_gene: TRBJ1-1
v_gene: TRBV30
CDR3nt: TGTGCTGGCCAACCGCACATGAACACTGAAGCTTTCTTT
CDR3aa: CAGQPHMNTEAFF

len: 13
abundance: once
d_gene: NA
j_gene: TRBJ1-1
v_gene: TRBV6-1
CDR3nt: TGTGCCAGCAGTGAAGAATCAGGGTCCGAAGCTTTCTTT
CDR3aa: CASSEESGSEAFF

len: 16
abundance: few
d_gene: NA
j_gene: TRBJ2-6
v_gene: TRBV7-8
CDR3nt: TGTGCCAGCAGCCTCGGGGGTTTTTCTGGGGCCAACGTCCTGACTTTC
CDR3aa: CASSLGGFSGANVLTF

len: 15
abundance: NA
d_gene: NA
j_gene: TRBJ2-1
v_gene: TRBV2
CDR3nt: TGTGCCAGCAGCCTGTCAGCAACGACGAACAATGAGCAGTTCTTC
CDR3aa: CASSLSATTNNEQFF

len: 18
abundance: NA
d_gene: TRBD1
j_gene: TRBJ1-4
v_gene: TRBV6-1
CDR3nt: TGTGCCAGCAGTGGCACCGGGACAGCACGCCCAACTAATGAAAAACTGTTTTTT
CDR3aa: CASSGTGTARPTNEKLFF

len: 14
abundance: NA
d_gene: TRBD1
j_gene: TRBJ1-6
v_gene: TRBV6-6
CDR3nt: TGTGCCAGCAGCCCACAGGGGGCTGATTCACCCCTCCACTTT
CDR3aa: CASSPQGADSPLHF

len: 16
abundance: few
d_gene: NA
j_gene: TRBJ1-3
v_gene: TRBV15
CDR3nt: TGTGCCACCAGCAGAGAAGGGGTAAATTCTGGAAACACCATATATTTT
CDR3aa: CATSREGVNSGNTIYF